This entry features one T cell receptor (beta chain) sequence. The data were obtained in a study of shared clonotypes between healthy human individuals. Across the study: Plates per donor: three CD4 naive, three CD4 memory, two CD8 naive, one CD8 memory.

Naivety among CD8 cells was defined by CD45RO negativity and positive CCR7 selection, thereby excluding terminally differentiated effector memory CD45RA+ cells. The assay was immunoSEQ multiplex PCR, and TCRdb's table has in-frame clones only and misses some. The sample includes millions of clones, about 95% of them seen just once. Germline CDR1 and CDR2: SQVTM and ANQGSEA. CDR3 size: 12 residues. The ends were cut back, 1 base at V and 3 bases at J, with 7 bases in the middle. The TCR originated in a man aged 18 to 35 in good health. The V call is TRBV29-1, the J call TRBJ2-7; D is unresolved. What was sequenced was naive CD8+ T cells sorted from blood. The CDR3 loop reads CSVEVQNYEQYF. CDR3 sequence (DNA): TGCAGCGTTGAAGTTCAGAACTACGAGCAGTACTTC.